This T cell receptor beta chain originates from a study of glioma-infiltrating T cells. The study's findings and limits: Non-neoplastic patients had below-expected tissue-blood divergence, while all gliomas exceeded expectation. Very few CDR3 sequences were shared between tissue and blood.

The CDR3 spans 19 residues. Per germline, CDR1 DFQATT and CDR2 SNEGSKA (reference sequence). V shed 0 bases and J 0 bases; nucleotides not matched to a gene: 13. This clonotype was counted at least ten times. As yet, its antigen is unknown. TCR alpha and beta CDR3 regions were amplified from RNA using iRepertoire nested multiplex PCR. One-step reverse transcription and amplification started from roughly 100-400 ng of tissue mRNA or PBMC total RNA. TCRdb fed the multiplex PCR reads into MiXCR, producing one record per CDR3 protein. The table lists about 190,000 distinct CDR3 sequences, around 30% of them singletons.

This clonotype originated in a human donor with low-grade glioma or glioblastoma, undergoing nonglioma brain surgery, or in good health (not recorded which). What was sequenced was glioma tissue, nonneoplastic brain tissue, or PBMCs (not recorded which). This chain uses TRBV20-1 with TRBJ2-1, with 8 nucleotides matching TRBD2. The CDR3 region is CSARDRFAPGGTSYNEQFF. The DNA for the CDR3 is TGCAGTGCTAGAGATAGATTTGCCCCGGGAGGGACCTCCTACAATGAGCAGTTCTTC.